A selection of T cell receptor beta chains follows, all from one sample in a study of T cell responses to AZD1222 COVID-19 vaccine. TCRdb's table, derived via immunoSEQ multiplex PCR, lists solely in-frame clones and lacks some. The sample has about 160,000 clones; 90% to 95% are singletons. The input for sequencing was peripheral blood, taken on day 0 of MenACWY control vaccination. The receptors stem from an adult in good health. CDR3s include the opening cysteine and the closing phenylalanine or tryptophan. A D gene is named only where the DNA matches it firmly. Rows may omit the clone size; those that give it use once, few, many or a size class.

clone size,D gene,J gene,V gene,CDR3 DNA,CDR3 protein
-,-,TRBJ1-1,TRBV5-1,TGCGCCAGCAGCTTTACACTAAACACTGAAGCTTTCTTT,CASSFTLNTEAFF
-,-,TRBJ1-5,TRBV30,TGTGCCTGGAGTGTTCCGGGCCGACCTAGCAATCAGCCCCAGCATTTT,CAWSVPGRPSNQPQHF
-,TRBD2,TRBJ2-5,TRBV4-1,TGCGCCAGCAGCCAAGCGCTAGCGGAGCAAGAGACCCAGTACTTC,CASSQALAEQETQYF
few,-,TRBJ2-7,TRBV10-3,TGTGCCACCTCAGTGCTTGGGTACGAGCAGTACTTC,CATSVLGYEQYF
-,TRBD1,TRBJ1-1,TRBV5-4,TGTGCCAGCAGCCCGACAGGGAGAGGGACTGAAGCTTTCTTT,CASSPTGRGTEAFF
-,-,TRBJ2-4,TRBV3-1/TRBV3-2,TGTGCCAGCAGCCAAGATAAGGGAAGAGCCAAAAACATTCAGTACTTC,CASSQDKGRAKNIQYF
-,-,TRBJ2-2,TRBV7-8,TGTGCCAGCAGCACGGACGGCACCGGGGAGCTGTTTTTT,CASSTDGTGELFF
once,-,TRBJ2-7,TRBV13,TGTGCCAGCAGCTCCTGGGAAAGTGAAAACGAGCAGTACTTC,CASSSWESENEQYF
-,-,TRBJ2-7,TRBV3-1/TRBV3-2,TGTGCCAGCAGCCAAGACAGGGGACCCTACGAGCAGTACTTC,CASSQDRGPYEQYF
-,TRBD2,TRBJ2-3,TRBV29-1,TGCAGCGCGGGGGGAACTAGCGGTAAAGCAGATACGCAGTATTTT,CSAGGTSGKADTQYF
-,TRBD1,TRBJ1-6,TRBV7-9,TGTGCCAGCAGCCTGACAGGGGTTATATCACCCCTCCACTTT,CASSLTGVISPLHF
few,-,TRBJ2-2,TRBV5-1,TGCGCCAGCAGCTTGAGGTTGAACACCGGGGAGCTGTTTTTT,CASSLRLNTGELFF
-,TRBD2,TRBJ2-1,TRBV11-1,TGTGCCAGCAGCTTCCCAGTAGCGGGAGTCTACAATGAGCAGTTCTTC,CASSFPVAGVYNEQFF
-,-,TRBJ1-4,TRBV27,TGTGCCAGCAGTCCGGGGTTTGTAGGGGCTGAAAAACTGTTTTTT,CASSPGFVGAEKLFF
-,-,TRBJ2-1,TRBV27,TGTGCCAGCAGTTTAATTGGGCGGACCAATGAGCAGTTCTTC,CASSLIGRTNEQFF
-,-,TRBJ2-2,TRBV3-1/TRBV3-2,TGTGCCAGCAGCCTTTCGGAGTTTAGGGATGGCGGGGAGCTGTTTTTT,CASSLSEFRDGGELFF
-,TRBD1,TRBJ2-1,TRBV11-1,TGTGCCAGCAGCCTTTCCCGGGACAGGGACAATGAGCAGTTCTTC,CASSLSRDRDNEQFF
-,-,TRBJ1-4,TRBV4-1,TGCGCCAGCAGCCCCCTTGACAGCGCAACTAATGAAAAACTGTTTTTT,CASSPLDSATNEKLFF
-,-,TRBJ1-1,TRBV5-1,TGCGCCAGCAGCTTGGCTGGTTTCGGCACTGAAGCTTTCTTT,CASSLAGFGTEAFF
-,-,TRBJ2-1,TRBV7-2,TGTGCCAGCTGCCCCATGGCACAAGCCTACAATGAGCAGTTCTTC,CASCPMAQAYNEQFF
once,-,TRBJ1-2,TRBV5-8,TGTGCCAGCAGCTTGGCCTCCCTAGGGTTGAAGGGCTACACCTTC,CASSLASLGLKGYTF
-,-,TRBJ1-2,TRBV12-3/TRBV12-4,TGTGCCAGCAGTTTTTCGTCCGATGGCTACACCTTC,CASSFSSDGYTF
-,-,TRBJ2-5,TRBV19,TGTGCCAGTAGCTTGGGGGGAATGGAGACCCAGTACTTC,CASSLGGMETQYF
-,-,TRBJ1-2,TRBV27,TGTGCCAGCAGTTTATCGGCGGGGGCGCTTGCCTATGGCTACACCTTC,CASSLSAGALAYGYTF
-,TRBD1,TRBJ1-5,TRBV19,TGTGCCAGTAGTATCGGTCCAGGGGGTATGAATCAGCCCCAGCATTTT,CASSIGPGGMNQPQHF
-,TRBD1,TRBJ1-1,TRBV29-1,TGCAGCTTCAGGGGGCGGACTGATGAAGCTTTCTTT,CSFRGRTDEAFF
-,TRBD2,TRBJ2-5,TRBV5-1,TGCGCCAGCAGCAAAGGACTAGCGGGACACCAAGAGACCCAGTACTTC,CASSKGLAGHQETQYF
-,-,TRBJ1-5,TRBV30,TGTGCCTGGAGTTCTGGGGTATCTCAGCCCCAGCATTTT,CAWSSGVSQPQHF
-,-,TRBJ1-1,TRBV19,TGTGCCAGTAGCGGGACTCTTCGTGAGGCTTTCTTT,CASSGTLREAFF
-,-,TRBJ1-1,TRBV27,TGTGCCAGCAGTTTCAGGGCGAACACTGAAGCTTTCTTT,CASSFRANTEAFF
few,-,TRBJ2-1,TRBV7-2,TGTGCCAGCAGCTTAGAACCAGGGCTTTACAATGAGCAGTTCTTC,CASSLEPGLYNEQFF
-,-,TRBJ2-1,TRBV27,TGTGCCAGCAGTTTAGGACTGCCCAATGAGCAGTTCTTC,CASSLGLPNEQFF
-,-,TRBJ1-1,TRBV30,TGTGCCTGGAGTGTAGTATCGAACACTGAAGCTTTCTTT,CAWSVVSNTEAFF
-,-,TRBJ1-1,TRBV5-6,TGTGCCAGCAGCCCCGGAGGAGTGGAAGCTTTCTTT,CASSPGGVEAFF
-,TRBD1,TRBJ1-1,TRBV10-3,TGTGCCACGGTCCCGGGACAGTTGAACACTGAAGCTTTCTTT,CATVPGQLNTEAFF
-,TRBD2,TRBJ2-7,TRBV30,TGTGCCGGGATGGTCCCGGGAGGCTACGAGCAGTACTTC,CAGMVPGGYEQYF
-,-,TRBJ2-1,TRBV6-5,TGTGCCAGCAGTTATGTGGGCCAGCAGTTCTTC,CASSYVGQQFF
-,TRBD2,TRBJ2-7,TRBV27,TGTGCCAGCAGTGAAGGGGGGAGCGGGAGCGCGCAGTACTTC,CASSEGGSGSAQYF
-,-,TRBJ1-3,TRBV28,TGTGCCAGCAGGGGGAGGGGGATAGGAAACACCATATATTTT,CASRGRGIGNTIYF
-,TRBD1,TRBJ2-2,TRBV5-6,TGTGCCAGCAGCCCCAGACAGGGGGCGACCGGGGAGCTGTTTTTT,CASSPRQGATGELFF
-,TRBD2,TRBJ2-7,TRBV4-1,TGCGCCAGCAGCCAAGTTCACAGCGGGAACTCCTACGAGCAGTACTTC,CASSQVHSGNSYEQYF
-,-,TRBJ2-1,TRBV30,TGTGCCTGGCTTTACTCCGCGGGATACAATGAGCAGTTCTTC,CAWLYSAGYNEQFF
-,TRBD2,TRBJ2-5,TRBV18,TGTGCCAGCTCACCACAGGGAGGGCGAGAGACCCAGTACTTC,CASSPQGGRETQYF
-,-,TRBJ2-7,TRBV28,TGTGCCAGCAGTCGGCCCTACACCTACGAGCAGTACTTC,CASSRPYTYEQYF
few,-,TRBJ1-5,TRBV11-2,TGTGCCAGCAGCCCGGGGGGCGGTCAGCCCCAGCATTTT,CASSPGGGQPQHF
-,-,TRBJ1-4,TRBV27,TGTGCCAGCAGTTCAAGCAATCGGGGGCGGGATAATGAAAAACTGTTTTTT,CASSSSNRGRDNEKLFF
-,TRBD2,TRBJ2-1,TRBV18,TGTGCCAGCTCAACCCAGCGGGGAAGCTCCTACAATGAGCAGTTCTTC,CASSTQRGSSYNEQFF
-,-,TRBJ2-7,TRBV7-2,TGTGCCAGCAGCTTAGGAGCCAATTTGAACGAGCAGTACTTC,CASSLGANLNEQYF
-,TRBD1,TRBJ2-3,TRBV28,TGTGCCAGCAGTTCTCCAGGGACAGGGTCGGGAGATACGCAGTATTTT,CASSSPGTGSGDTQYF
-,-,TRBJ2-7,TRBV5-1,TGCGCCAGCTCCCGGGTTTCTGGGTCCTACGAGCAGTACTTC,CASSRVSGSYEQYF
-,-,TRBJ1-5,TRBV28,TGTGCCAGCAGTTTACATCAGCCCCAGCATTTT,CASSLHQPQHF
-,-,TRBJ1-5,TRBV7-2,TGTGCCAGCAGCTTGGGGGGCTACAATCAGCCCCAGCATTTT,CASSLGGYNQPQHF
-,-,TRBJ1-2,TRBV7-2,TGTGCCAGCAGCTTAGTTCCAGAGTCTAACTATGGCTACACCTTC,CASSLVPESNYGYTF